This TCR beta chain emerged from a study of shared clonotypes between healthy human individuals. The V end was cut by 0 bases, the J end by 0 bases, with 7 bases between. The CDR3 is 15 residues long. Germline V lookup: CDR1 SGHRS, CDR2 YFSETQ. On this clone itself: This sample includes further DNA sequences coding for the same CDR3.

The donors were adults (healthy and HIV-negative) with no recent acute infections or vaccinations. Clones were read by immunoSEQ multiplex PCR, and TCRdb kept only the in-frame ones, dropping some. The sample consists of fewer than 2.5 million clones, approximately 93% of them appearing once. The sequencing sample was made of naive CD4+ T cells from PBMCs. Subset denoted: CD45RA+ positively selected. This sequence was found in a man aged 18-30 years in good health. Some clones in this sample may be carry-over from other donors' samples. The chain joins TRBV5-1 to TRBJ2-1; D is undetermined. In nucleotides, the CDR3 is TGCGCCAGCAGCTTGGCCTCGAGCTCCTACAATGAGCAGTTCTTC. Amino acid sequence: CASSLASSSYNEQFF. The full variable domain, completed using reference TRBV5-1 and TRBJ2-1, is KAGVTQTPRYLIKTRGQQVTLSCSPISGHRSVSWYQQTPGQGLQFLFEYFSETQRNKGNFPGRFSGRQFSNSRSEMNVSTLELGDSALYLCASSLASSSYNEQFFGPGTRLTVL.